This T cell receptor (beta chain) was obtained from a study of blood T cell repertoires in COVID-19. This clone was found once. Sequencing was performed with immunoSEQ multiplex PCR; in TCRdb, only in-frame clones are kept and a portion is missing. The sample lists approximately 350,000 clones; over 75% were seen once. The V and J ends lost 5 bases and 0 bases, in that order; junction bases with no gene match: 10. Germline CDR1 is SEHNR and CDR2 is FQNEAQ (reference sequence). This CDR3 is 17 amino acids long. The V gene is TRBV7-9, the J gene TRBJ1-1; 9 bases are shared with TRBD1. Material for sequencing was PBMCs or T cells enriched from blood (not recorded which). The sequence came from a woman younger than 45 who had recovered from COVID-19. CDR3 amino acids: CASSPRTGTGLNTEAFF. CDR3 coding DNA: TGTGCCAGCAGCCCACGGACCGGGACAGGGCTGAACACTGAAGCTTTCTTT.